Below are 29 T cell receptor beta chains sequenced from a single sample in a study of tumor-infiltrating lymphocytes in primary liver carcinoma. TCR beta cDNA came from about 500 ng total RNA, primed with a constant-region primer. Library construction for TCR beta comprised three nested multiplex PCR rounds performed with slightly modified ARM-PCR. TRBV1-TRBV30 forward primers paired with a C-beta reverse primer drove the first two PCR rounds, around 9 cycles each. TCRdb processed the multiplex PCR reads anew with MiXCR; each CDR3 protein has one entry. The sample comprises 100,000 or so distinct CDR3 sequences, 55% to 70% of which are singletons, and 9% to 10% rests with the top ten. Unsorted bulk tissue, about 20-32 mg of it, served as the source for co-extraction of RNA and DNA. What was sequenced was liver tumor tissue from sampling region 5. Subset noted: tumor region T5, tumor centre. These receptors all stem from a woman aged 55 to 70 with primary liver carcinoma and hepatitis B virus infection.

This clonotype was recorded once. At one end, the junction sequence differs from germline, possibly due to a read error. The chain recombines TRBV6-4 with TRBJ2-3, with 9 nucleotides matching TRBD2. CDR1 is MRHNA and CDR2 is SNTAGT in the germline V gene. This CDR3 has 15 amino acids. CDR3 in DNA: TGTGCCATCAGTGACGGAACTAGCGGGACAGATACGCAGTATTTT. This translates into CAISDGTSGTDTQYF.

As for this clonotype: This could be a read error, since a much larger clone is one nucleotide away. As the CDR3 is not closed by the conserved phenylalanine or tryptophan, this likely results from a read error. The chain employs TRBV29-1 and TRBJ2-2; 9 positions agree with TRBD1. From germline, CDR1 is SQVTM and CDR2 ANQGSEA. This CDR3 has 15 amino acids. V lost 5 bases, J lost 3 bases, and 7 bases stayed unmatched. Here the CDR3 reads CSVRTGGPHTGELFL. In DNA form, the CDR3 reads TGCAGCGTTCGTACAGGGGGCCCGCACACCGGGGAGCTGTTTCTT.

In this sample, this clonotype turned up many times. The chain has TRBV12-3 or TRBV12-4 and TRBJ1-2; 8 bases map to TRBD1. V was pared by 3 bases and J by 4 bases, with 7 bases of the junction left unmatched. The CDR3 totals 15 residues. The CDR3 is CASSLDRVYFYGYTF. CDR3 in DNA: TGTGCCAGCAGTTTGGACAGGGTATATTTCTATGGCTACACCTTC.

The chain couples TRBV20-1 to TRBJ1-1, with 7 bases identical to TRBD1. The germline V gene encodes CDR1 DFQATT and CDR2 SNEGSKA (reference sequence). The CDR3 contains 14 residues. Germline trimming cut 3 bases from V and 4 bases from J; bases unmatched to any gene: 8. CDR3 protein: CSAREATGVTEAFF. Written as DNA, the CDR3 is TGCAGTGCTAGGGAAGCCACAGGGGTCACTGAAGCTTTCTTT.

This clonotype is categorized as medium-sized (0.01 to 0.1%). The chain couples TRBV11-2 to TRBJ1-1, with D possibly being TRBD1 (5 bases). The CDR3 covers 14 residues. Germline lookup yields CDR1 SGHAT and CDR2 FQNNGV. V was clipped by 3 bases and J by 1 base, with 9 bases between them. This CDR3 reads CASSFRDRNTEAFF. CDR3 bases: TGTGCCAGCAGCTTTAGAGACAGGAACACTGAAGCTTTCTTT.

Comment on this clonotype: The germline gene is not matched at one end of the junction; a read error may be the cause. The CDR3 sequence is CVSSLLTGRRETQYF. CDR3 in DNA: TGTGTCAGCAGCCTCTTGACAGGGAGAAGAGAGACCCAGTACTTC. The chain joins TRBV14 to TRBJ2-5, with TRBD1 matching 7 bases. Germline V CDR1 and CDR2: SGHDN, FVKESK. The CDR3 extends over 15 amino acids.

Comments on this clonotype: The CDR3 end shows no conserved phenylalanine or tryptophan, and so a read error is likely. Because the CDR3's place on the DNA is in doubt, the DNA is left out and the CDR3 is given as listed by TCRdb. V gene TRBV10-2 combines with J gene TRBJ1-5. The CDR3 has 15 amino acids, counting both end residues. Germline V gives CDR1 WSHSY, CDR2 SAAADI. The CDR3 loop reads CASSDPWYSNQPQLS.

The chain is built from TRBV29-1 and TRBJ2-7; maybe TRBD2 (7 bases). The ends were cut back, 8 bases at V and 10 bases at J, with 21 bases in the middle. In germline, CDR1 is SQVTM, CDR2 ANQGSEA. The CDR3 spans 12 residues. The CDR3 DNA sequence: TGCAGCCTTGGAGACTTAGGGGGGGCCCAGTACTTC. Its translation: CSLGDLGGAQYF.

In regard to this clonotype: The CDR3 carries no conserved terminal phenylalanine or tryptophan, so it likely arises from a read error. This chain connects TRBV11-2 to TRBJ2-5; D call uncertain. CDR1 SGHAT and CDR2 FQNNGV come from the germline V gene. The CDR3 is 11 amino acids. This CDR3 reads CASSLQGTQYL. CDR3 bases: TGTGCCAGCAGCTTGCAAGGGACCCAGTACTTA.

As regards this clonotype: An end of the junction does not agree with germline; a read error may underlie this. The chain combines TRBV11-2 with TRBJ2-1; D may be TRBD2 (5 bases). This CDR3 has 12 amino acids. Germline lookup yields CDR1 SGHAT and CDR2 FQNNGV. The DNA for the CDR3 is TGTACCAGCAGCGATGGGAGAGATGAGCAGTTCTTC. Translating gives CTSSDGRDEQFF.

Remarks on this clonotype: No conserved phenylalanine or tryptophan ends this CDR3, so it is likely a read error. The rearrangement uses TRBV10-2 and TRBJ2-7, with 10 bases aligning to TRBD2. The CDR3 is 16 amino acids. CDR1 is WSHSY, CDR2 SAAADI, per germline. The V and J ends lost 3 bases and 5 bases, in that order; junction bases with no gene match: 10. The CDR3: CASSDRLAGESHEQYI. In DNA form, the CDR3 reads TGCGCCAGCAGTGACCGGCTAGCGGGAGAATCACACGAGCAGTACATC.

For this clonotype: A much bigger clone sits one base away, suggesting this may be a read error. The CDR3 nucleotides read TGTGCCAGCACGTGGGACGGCACTGAAGCTTTCTTT. Protein: CASTWDGTEAFF. This chain uses TRBV2 with TRBJ1-1; D is perhaps TRBD1 (5 bases). The germline V gene has CDR1 SNHLY and CDR2 FYNNEI. The length of the CDR3 is 12 residues. V lost 7 bases, J lost 4 bases, and 10 bases lay in between.

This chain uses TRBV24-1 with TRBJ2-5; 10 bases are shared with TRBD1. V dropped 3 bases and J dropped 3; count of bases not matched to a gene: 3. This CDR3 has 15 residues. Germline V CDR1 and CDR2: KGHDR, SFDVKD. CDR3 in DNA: TGTGCCACCAGTGATCCGGGACAGGGGAAAGAGACCCAGTACTTC. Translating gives CATSDPGQGKETQYF.

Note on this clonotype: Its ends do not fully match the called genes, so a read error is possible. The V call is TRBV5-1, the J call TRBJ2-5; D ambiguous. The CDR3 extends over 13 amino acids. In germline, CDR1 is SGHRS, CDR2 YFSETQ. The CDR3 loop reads CTSSLMGQETQYF. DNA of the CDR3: TGCACCAGCAGTCTGATGGGTCAAGAGACCCAGTACTTC.

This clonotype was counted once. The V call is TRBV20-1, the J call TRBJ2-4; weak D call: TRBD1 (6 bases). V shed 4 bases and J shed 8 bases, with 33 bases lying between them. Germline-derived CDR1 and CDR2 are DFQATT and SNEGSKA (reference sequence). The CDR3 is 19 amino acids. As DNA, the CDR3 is TGCAGTGCTAACTCCATCCAGGCCAACGCCGGGTTAGGGGGATACATTCAGTACTTC. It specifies CSANSIQANAGLGGYIQYF.

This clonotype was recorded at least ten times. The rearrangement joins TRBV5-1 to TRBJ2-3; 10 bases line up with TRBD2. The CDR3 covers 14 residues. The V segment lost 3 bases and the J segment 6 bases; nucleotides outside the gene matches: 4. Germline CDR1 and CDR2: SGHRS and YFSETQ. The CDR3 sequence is CASSSSGGEDTQYF. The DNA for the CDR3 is TGCGCCAGCAGCTCGAGCGGGGGGGAGGATACGCAGTATTTT.

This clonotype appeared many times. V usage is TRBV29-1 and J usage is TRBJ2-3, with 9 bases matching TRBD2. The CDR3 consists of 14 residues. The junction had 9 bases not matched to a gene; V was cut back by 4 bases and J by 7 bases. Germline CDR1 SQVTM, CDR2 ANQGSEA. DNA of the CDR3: TGCAGCGTTGGTGCGGGAGGGTCCAGGAATACGCAGTATTTT. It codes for CSVGAGGSRNTQYF.

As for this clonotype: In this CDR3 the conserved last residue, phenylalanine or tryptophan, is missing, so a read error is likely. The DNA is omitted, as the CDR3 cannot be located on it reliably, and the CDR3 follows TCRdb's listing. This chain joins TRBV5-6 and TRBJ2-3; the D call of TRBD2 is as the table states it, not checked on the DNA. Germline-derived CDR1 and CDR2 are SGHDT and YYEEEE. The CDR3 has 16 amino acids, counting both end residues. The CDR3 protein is CASSLKGLGSPDTQYL.

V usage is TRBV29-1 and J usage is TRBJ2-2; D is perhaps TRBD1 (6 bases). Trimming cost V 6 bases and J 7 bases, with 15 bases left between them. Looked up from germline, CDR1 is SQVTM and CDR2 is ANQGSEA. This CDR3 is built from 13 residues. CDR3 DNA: TGCAGCGTGGGAGTGGGGGCGAACGGGGAGCTGTTTTTT. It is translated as CSVGVGANGELFF.

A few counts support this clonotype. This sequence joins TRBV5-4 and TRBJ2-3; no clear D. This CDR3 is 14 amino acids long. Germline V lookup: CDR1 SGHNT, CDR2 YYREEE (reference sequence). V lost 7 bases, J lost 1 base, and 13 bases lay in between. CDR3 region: CASCSSVRTDTQYF. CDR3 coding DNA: TGTGCCAGCTGCTCCTCCGTTCGCACAGATACGCAGTATTTT.

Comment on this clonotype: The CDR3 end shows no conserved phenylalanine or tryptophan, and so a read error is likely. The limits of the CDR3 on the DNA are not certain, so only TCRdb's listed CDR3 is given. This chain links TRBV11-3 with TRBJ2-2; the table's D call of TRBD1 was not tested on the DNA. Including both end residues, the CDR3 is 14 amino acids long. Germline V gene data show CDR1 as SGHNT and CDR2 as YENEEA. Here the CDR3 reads CASSLAGCTRELSL.

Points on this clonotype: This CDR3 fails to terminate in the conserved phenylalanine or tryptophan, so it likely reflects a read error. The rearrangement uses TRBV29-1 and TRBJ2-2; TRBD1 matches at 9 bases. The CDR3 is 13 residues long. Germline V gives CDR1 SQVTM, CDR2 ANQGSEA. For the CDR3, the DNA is TGTAGCTCTCGGACAGGGGAGACCGGGGAGCTGTTTTTA. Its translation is CSSRTGETGELFL.

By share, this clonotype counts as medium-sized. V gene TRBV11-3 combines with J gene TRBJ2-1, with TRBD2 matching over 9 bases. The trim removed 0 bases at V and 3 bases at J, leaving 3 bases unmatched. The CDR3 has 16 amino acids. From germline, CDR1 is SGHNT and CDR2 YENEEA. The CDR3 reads CASSLELAGFYNEQFF. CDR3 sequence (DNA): TGTGCCAGCAGCTTAGAGCTAGCGGGATTCTACAATGAGCAGTTCTTC.

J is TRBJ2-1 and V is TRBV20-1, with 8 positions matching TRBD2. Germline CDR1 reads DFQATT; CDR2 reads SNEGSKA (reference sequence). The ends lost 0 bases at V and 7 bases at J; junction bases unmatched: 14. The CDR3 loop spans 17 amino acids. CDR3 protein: CSARDRRSTSGPNEQFF. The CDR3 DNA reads TGCAGTGCTAGAGATCGTAGGAGTACTAGCGGACCTAATGAGCAGTTCTTC.

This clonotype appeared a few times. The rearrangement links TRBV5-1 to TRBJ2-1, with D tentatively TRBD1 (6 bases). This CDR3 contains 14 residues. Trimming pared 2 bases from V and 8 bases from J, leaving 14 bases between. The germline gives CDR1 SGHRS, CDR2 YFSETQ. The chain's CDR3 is CASSFRDRGYEQFF. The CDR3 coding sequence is TGCGCCAGCAGCTTTCGAGATAGGGGGTATGAGCAGTTCTTC.

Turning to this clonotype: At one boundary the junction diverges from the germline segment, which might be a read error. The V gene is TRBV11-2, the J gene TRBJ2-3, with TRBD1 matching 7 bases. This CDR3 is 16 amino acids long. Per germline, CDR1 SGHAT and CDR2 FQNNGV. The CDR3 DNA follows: TGTGCCGGCAGCATAGCAGGACAGGTGATCACAGATACGCAGTATTTT. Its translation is CAGSIAGQVITDTQYF.

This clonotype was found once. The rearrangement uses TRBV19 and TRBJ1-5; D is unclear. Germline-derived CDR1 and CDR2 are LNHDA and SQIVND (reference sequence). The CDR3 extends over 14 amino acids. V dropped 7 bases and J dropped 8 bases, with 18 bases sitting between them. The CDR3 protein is CASTPRLVWEPQHF. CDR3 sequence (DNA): TGTGCCAGTACCCCCCGGCTAGTCTGGGAGCCCCAGCATTTT. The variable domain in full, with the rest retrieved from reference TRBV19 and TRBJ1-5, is DGGITQSPKYLFRKEGQNVTLSCEQNLNHDAMYWYRQDPGQGLRLIYYSQIVNDFQKGDIAEGYSVSREKKESFPLTVTSAQKNPTAFYLCASTPRLVWEPQHFGDGTRLSIL.

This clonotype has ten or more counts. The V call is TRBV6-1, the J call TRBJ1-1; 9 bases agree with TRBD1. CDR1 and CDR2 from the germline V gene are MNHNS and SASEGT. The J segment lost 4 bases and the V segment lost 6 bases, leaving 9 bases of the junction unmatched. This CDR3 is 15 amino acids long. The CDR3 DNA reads TGTGCCAGCAGGACCGGGACAGGGTTGGGCACTGAAGCTTTCTTT. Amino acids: CASRTGTGLGTEAFF.

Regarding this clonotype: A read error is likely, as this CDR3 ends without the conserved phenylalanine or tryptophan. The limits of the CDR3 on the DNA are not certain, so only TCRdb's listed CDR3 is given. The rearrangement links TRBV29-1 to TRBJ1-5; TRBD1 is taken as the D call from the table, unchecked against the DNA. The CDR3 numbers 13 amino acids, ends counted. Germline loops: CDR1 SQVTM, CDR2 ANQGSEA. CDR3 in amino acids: CSATQGANQPQPL.